This T cell receptor (beta chain) was obtained from a study of spatial heterogeneity in lung cancer. Study-level information: The library had UMIs, and each TCR and UMI pair averaged more than ten raw reads.

This clonotype has just a few counts. What it binds is not known. Time point meaning: sample taken at primary tumor resection. In each case, whole RNA from tumor, nontumor lung or frozen PBMC was sequenced unsorted. General study points: Expanded intratumoral alpha and beta TCR counts tracked tumor mutation counts. Around 7.3% of tumor T cells for alpha chains and roughly 13% for beta chains were estimated to be covered.

TCRdb re-analysed the 5' RACE reads in MiXCR, keeping a single row per CDR3 protein. This sample has about 1,500 distinct CDR3 sequences, with about 8.9% found just once. Germline CDR1 reads SGHDN; CDR2 reads FVKESK. CDR3 length: 13 amino acids. Trimming took 3 bases from V and 6 from J, leaving 9 bases between them. The sequence was obtained from a male donor with early-stage non-small cell lung cancer. The rearrangement joins TRBV14 to TRBJ2-1; D remains unclear. The sequenced sample was lung tumor tissue, obtained at surgery. CDR3 sequence: CASSQGFGNEQFF. CDR3 nucleotide sequence: TGTGCCAGCAGCCAGGGATTCGGCAATGAGCAGTTCTTC. The variable domain in full, completed from reference TRBV14 and TRBJ2-1, reads EAGVTQFPSHSVIEKGQTVTLRCDPISGHDNLYWYRRVMGKEIKFLLHFVKESKQDESGMPNNRFLAERTGGTYSTLKVQPAELEDSGVYFCASSQGFGNEQFFGPGTRLTVL.